The rows below give T cell receptor beta chains drawn from one sample of a study of T cells in Graves' hyperthyroidism and ophthalmopathy. Each CDR3 protein gets one entry after TCRdb re-called the multiplex PCR reads with MiXCR. Of roughly 570,000 distinct CDR3 sequences listed, around 42% are singletons. Sequenced: peripheral blood or thyroid tissue (not recorded which). These receptors were obtained from a woman younger than 30 with Graves' hyperthyroidism. Each CDR3 is given with its conserved first and last residue. D genes are given only for firm matches. Expanded clones get a size class; other rows say once, few or many, or leave the size out.

V,size,D,J,DNA,CDR3
TRBV7-7,many,-,TRBJ2-5,TGTGCTAGCAGCTTAGTGCACGGGGAGCAAGAGACCCAGTACTTC,CASSLVHGEQETQYF
TRBV7-9,-,TRBD2,TRBJ2-7,TGTGCCAGCAGGCCCGCGGGGGGGGTTGGGACCTACGAGCAGTACTTC,CASRPAGGVGTYEQYF
TRBV24-1,-,-,TRBJ2-5,TGTGCCACCCCTCCTAGGACAGGGAGGGGGACCCAGTACTTC,CATPPRTGRGTQYF
TRBV5-1,-,-,TRBJ2-1,TGCGCCAGCAGCTTTACCAATGAGCAGTTCTTC,CASSFTNEQFF
TRBV7-9,-,TRBD1,TRBJ1-2,TGTGCCAGCAGCCCGGGACAGGGTGTTTACTATGGCTACACCTTC,CASSPGQGVYYGYTF
TRBV6-4,-,-,TRBJ1-2,TGTGCCAGCAGTGACGCGGCGCATGATGAGAAGGGCTACACCTTC,CASSDAAHDEKGYTF
TRBV7-8,-,-,TRBJ1-2,TGTGCCAGCAGCTTATGGGCAGGGGCCGAGAATGAGCAGTTGGGCTACACCTTC,CASSLWAGAENEQLGYTF
TRBV20-1,-,-,TRBJ1-1,TGCAGTGTAAAGGATAAATACTATGGCTACACTGAAGCTTTCTTT,CSVKDKYYGYTEAFF
TRBV18,-,TRBD2,TRBJ2-7,TGTGCCAGCTCACCTAGCGGGATGACCTACGAGCAGTACTTC,CASSPSGMTYEQYF
TRBV12-3/TRBV12-4,few,TRBD1,TRBJ2-2,TGTGCCAGCAGGTCAGACAGGGGGCCCTCGAACACCGGGGAGCTGTTTTTT,CASRSDRGPSNTGELFF
TRBV7-2,many,TRBD1,TRBJ1-3,TGTGCCAGCAGCCTGGGACAGGGTGACTCTGGAAACACCATATATTTT,CASSLGQGDSGNTIYF
TRBV14,-,-,TRBJ1-6,TGTGCCAGCAGCCAAGATAGGTTAAATTCACCCCTCCACTTT,CASSQDRLNSPLHF
TRBV12-3/TRBV12-4,few,TRBD1,TRBJ1-1,TGTGCCAGCAGTCCTTATATCCCCCACTGGGACAGGGGTCGCACTGAAGCTTTCTTT,CASSPYIPHWDRGRTEAFF
TRBV27,-,-,TRBJ2-2,TGTGCCAGCACCGCGTGGGGGGCGAGGACCGGGGAGCTGTTTTTT,CASTAWGARTGELFF
TRBV4-3,many,-,TRBJ1-1,TGCGCCAGCAGCCAGGGCATGAACACTGAAGCTTTCTTT,CASSQGMNTEAFF
TRBV7-3,-,-,TRBJ1-1,TGTGCCAGCAGCCCAACTAGCGGACACACGAACACTGAAGCCTTCTTT,CASSPTSGHTNTEAFF
TRBV4-2,many,TRBD2,TRBJ2-7,TGTGCCAGCAGCACGTGGACTAGCGGGAGGGTCGACGAGCAGTACTTC,CASSTWTSGRVDEQYF
TRBV20-1,many,TRBD1,TRBJ2-2,TGCAGTGCGAGGGACAGGGTGAACACCGGGGAGCTGTTTTTT,CSARDRVNTGELFF
TRBV19,many,-,TRBJ2-7,TGTGCCAGTAGTATCTCACAGGGATATACCTACGAGCAGTACTTC,CASSISQGYTYEQYF
TRBV11-1,few,TRBD2,TRBJ2-7,TGTGCCAGCAGTCCCGGGACTAGCGTCCCCTACGAGCAGTACTTC,CASSPGTSVPYEQYF
TRBV29-1,-,TRBD2,TRBJ2-5,TGCAGCATCCGGACTAGCGAACGCCAAGAGACCCAGTACTTC,CSIRTSERQETQYF
TRBV20-1,-,TRBD2,TRBJ2-2,TGCAGTGCTAGAGGGGCTAGCGGGAGGGCCGGCACCGGGGAGCTGTTTTTT,CSARGASGRAGTGELFF
TRBV24-1,-,TRBD2,TRBJ2-1,TGTGCCACCAGTGGAGTCCGGGGGGGTGAGCAGTTCTTC,CATSGVRGGEQFF
TRBV7-9,-,-,TRBJ1-6,TGTGCCAGCAGCCAAGGCGGGACGGTCGATAATTCACCCCTCCACTTT,CASSQGGTVDNSPLHF
TRBV2,-,TRBD2,TRBJ2-2,TGTGCCAGCAGACACAAACTAGCGGGGGAGCTGTTTTTT,CASRHKLAGELFF
TRBV7-8,-,-,TRBJ2-7,TGTGCCAGCAGCAAAACTCACGAGCAGTACTTC,CASSKTHEQYF
TRBV12-3/TRBV12-4,many,-,TRBJ2-2,TGTGCCAGCAGTTTATTCAGGGATCGGGACACCGGGGAGCTGTTTTTT,CASSLFRDRDTGELFF
TRBV20-1,many,TRBD1,TRBJ1-1,TGCAGTGCCGGGGATGGGCAGGGGGCAGGGAGCACTGAAGCTTTCTTT,CSAGDGQGAGSTEAFF
TRBV29-1,-,-,TRBJ1-5,TGCAGCGTGTCGGGAGGGAGTTACTACGAGCATTTT,CSVSGGSYYEHF
TRBV10-3,-,TRBD2,TRBJ2-7,TGTGCCATCAGTCGAATTAGCGGGAGTCAGTACGAGCAGTACTTC,CAISRISGSQYEQYF
TRBV5-1,-,-,TRBJ1-2,TGCGCCAGCAGCTTGGGGACAGAGCCGTCTGGCTATGGCTACACCTTC,CASSLGTEPSGYGYTF
TRBV7-9,many,TRBD2,TRBJ2-7,TGTGCCAGCGGTACTAGCGGCAAGGCATACGAGCAGTACTTC,CASGTSGKAYEQYF
TRBV7-2,-,TRBD1,TRBJ1-6,TGTGCCAGCAGCACCGGCGTCGGGACAGGGAATTCACCCCTCCACTTT,CASSTGVGTGNSPLHF
TRBV19,many,-,TRBJ1-5,TGTGCCAGTAGTATAGCCCCGGACAGCACAAATCAGCCCCAGCATTTT,CASSIAPDSTNQPQHF
TRBV24-1,many,-,TRBJ1-5,TGTGCCACCAGTGATCCGGGGGCTACGGCAGATCAGCCCCAGCATTTT,CATSDPGATADQPQHF
TRBV7-2,-,-,TRBJ2-2,TGTGCCAGCAGCGTCTACAGGAACACCGGGGAGCTGTCTTGG,CASSVYRNTGELSW
TRBV5-1,many,TRBD1,TRBJ2-7,TGCGCCAGCAGCTTGGCCGAGGGACAGACCTCCTACGAGCAGTACTTC,CASSLAEGQTSYEQYF
TRBV7-2,many,-,TRBJ1-2,TGTGCCAGCAGCTCCCCCCGGGACGGCCTTAGCTATGGCTACACCTTC,CASSSPRDGLSYGYTF
TRBV29-1,-,TRBD2,TRBJ2-5,TGCAGCGTTCGCCTAGCGGACAACAATGAGACCCAGTACTTC,CSVRLADNNETQYF
TRBV9,-,-,TRBJ1-5,TGTGCCAGCAGCGTAGACGCAAGCGGGAGGTGGGAGACCCAGCATTTT,CASSVDASGRWETQHF
TRBV2,-,-,TRBJ1-4,TGTGCCAGCATGGTGGGGGATAATGAAAAACTGTTTTTT,CASMVGDNEKLFF
TRBV29-1,many,-,TRBJ1-2,TGCAGCGTTGAGGATGGAGGCTACACCTTC,CSVEDGGYTF
TRBV7-9,many,-,TRBJ1-2,TGTGCCAGCAGCCCCACCGGGACCCGCTATGGCTACACCTTC,CASSPTGTRYGYTF
TRBV20-1,many,-,TRBJ2-5,TGCAGTGCTAGAGATCTATTTGGGGGGGCCTCACAAGAGACCCAGTACTTC,CSARDLFGGASQETQYF
TRBV12-3/TRBV12-4,once,-,TRBJ2-7,TGTGCCAGCAGCCCGCTCAAGTCCTCCAGCTCCTACGAGCAGTACTTC,CASSPLKSSSSYEQYF
TRBV10-3,-,-,TRBJ1-4,TGTGCCATCAGTGAAGGGTTCGGGGCTAATGAAAAACTGTTTTTT,CAISEGFGANEKLFF
TRBV7-8,-,TRBD2,TRBJ2-5,TGTGCCAGCAGCTCCAGAAAGGGGACTAGCGGGAGTGAAGAGACCCAGTACTTC,CASSSRKGTSGSEETQYF
TRBV10-2,many,TRBD1,TRBJ2-7,TGCGCCAGCAGTGAGTCCTGGACAGGGGACGAGCAGTACTTC,CASSESWTGDEQYF